These T cell receptor beta chains were read from a single sample in a study of T cell repertoires in cytomegalovirus infection. These receptors have no identified antigens. TCRdb analysed the reads with MiXCR anew, one entry per CDR3 protein. The data hold approximately 770,000 distinct CDR3 sequences, with about 27% observed a single time. The sequencing here drew on cultured CD8+ T cells from PBMCs, taken from culture after CMV antigen stimulation. Receptors were obtained from a human donor in good health (CMV status not recorded). Some clones in this sample may be carry-over from other donors' samples. Both conserved end residues are part of each CDR3. Each record gives: D gene, V gene, J gene, clone size, CDR3 DNA, CDR3 protein. The D gene is left open where the match is weak. Size values are once, few and many counts, or a class for expanded clones, and some rows have none.

NA	TRBV4-2	TRBJ1-1	NA	TGTGCCAGCAGCCAAGATATAACGAAGGTACATGGCACTGAAGCTTTCTTT	CASSQDITKVHGTEAFF
NA	TRBV9	TRBJ2-2	once	TGTGCCAGCAGCCCCCAGGAGCTGTTTTTT	CASSPQELFF
TRBD2	TRBV6-5	TRBJ2-7	NA	TGTGCCAGCAGTTCGGGACTAGCAAGCGCCTACGAGCAGTACTTC	CASSSGLASAYEQYF
TRBD2	TRBV4-1	TRBJ2-5	NA	TGCGCCAGCAGCCGCGGGACTAGCGGTGAGACCCAGTACTTC	CASSRGTSGETQYF
TRBD2	TRBV12-3/TRBV12-4	TRBJ2-2	NA	TGTGCCAGCAGGATTACCGCGGGACTAGCGGGGGGCACCGGGGAGCTGTTTTTT	CASRITAGLAGGTGELFF
TRBD2	TRBV7-6	TRBJ2-1	few	TGTGCCAGCAGCTTAGAGAGCGGGGGGGCCTATGAGCAGTTCTTC	CASSLESGGAYEQFF
NA	TRBV15	TRBJ2-4	few	TGTGCCACCAGCAGAGAACTAGCCAAAAACATTCAGTACTTC	CATSRELAKNIQYF
NA	TRBV2	TRBJ2-1	NA	TGTGCCAGCAGTCCAGAGTTTAATGAGCAGTTCTTC	CASSPEFNEQFF
NA	TRBV7-2	TRBJ2-3	few	TGTGCCAGCAGCCGAAACGCGAGGCCAGATACGCAGTATTTT	CASSRNARPDTQYF
TRBD1	TRBV4-1	TRBJ2-2	NA	TGCGCCAGCAGCCAAATTGTGGACAGGGTCCGCACCGGGGAGCTGTTTTTT	CASSQIVDRVRTGELFF
NA	TRBV2	TRBJ2-5	NA	TGTGCCAGCATGGCGGGGGCCCTTCAAGAGACCCAGTACTTC	CASMAGALQETQYF
TRBD2	TRBV4-1	TRBJ2-1	NA	TGCGCCAGCAGCCACCCCGGACTAGACTACAATGAGCAGTTCTTC	CASSHPGLDYNEQFF
NA	TRBV6-5	TRBJ1-1	NA	TGTGCCAGCAGCTCCACAGGGCTAGGGTCTGAAGCTTTCTTT	CASSSTGLGSEAFF
TRBD1	TRBV19	TRBJ1-4	few	TGTGCCACCACCTACGATCGGACAGGGCGGTCTGCAACTAATGAAAAACTGTTTTTT	CATTYDRTGRSATNEKLFF
TRBD2	TRBV27	TRBJ2-3	NA	TGTGCCAGCAGTTTGGGGGTGCGGGGGACCGGGGATACGCAGTATTTT	CASSLGVRGTGDTQYF
NA	TRBV4-1	TRBJ2-5	NA	TGCGCCAGCAGCCAAGATGGGGGAGCAGGAGAGACCCAGTACTTC	CASSQDGGAGETQYF
NA	TRBV10-3	TRBJ1-3	NA	TGTGCCATCTTAAAGGGGACCGACCTGGGAAACACCATATATTTT	CAILKGTDLGNTIYF
NA	TRBV6-1	TRBJ1-5	few	TGTGCCAGCAGTGAATACAGGGCGTTGGATCAGCCCCAGCATTTT	CASSEYRALDQPQHF
NA	TRBV15	TRBJ1-6	NA	TGTGCCACCAGCAGATACAGAGACGATTCACCCCTCCACTTT	CATSRYRDDSPLHF
NA	TRBV7-8	TRBJ1-1	many	TGTGCCAGCAGCTTTTACGGTGCCCGTCAGAACACTGAAGCTTTCTTT	CASSFYGARQNTEAFF
NA	TRBV28	TRBJ1-5	many	TGTGCCAGCAGTCGTGGGACTGGGCGGAATAGCAATCAGCCCCAGCATTTT	CASSRGTGRNSNQPQHF
TRBD1	TRBV7-8	TRBJ1-1	many	TGTGCCAGCAGCTTAGGGGGGGGACAGCGCACTGAAGCTTTCTTT	CASSLGGGQRTEAFF
NA	TRBV27	TRBJ2-1	many	TGTGCCAGCAGTGCCCGGGACCGCGCCTACAATGAGCAGTTCTTC	CASSARDRAYNEQFF
TRBD1	TRBV19	TRBJ1-5	NA	TGTGCCAGTAGTATAGCTGAGACACAGGGGTATAGCAATCAGCCCCAGCATTTT	CASSIAETQGYSNQPQHF
NA	TRBV6-5	TRBJ2-1	few	TGTGCCAGCAGTTACCCCCTGGTTTCCGACAATGAGCAGTTCTTC	CASSYPLVSDNEQFF
NA	TRBV27	TRBJ1-4	NA	TGTGCCAGCAGTTCAGGGACATATGGTAATGAAAAACTGTTTTTT	CASSSGTYGNEKLFF
TRBD1	TRBV12-3/TRBV12-4	TRBJ2-1	few	TGTGCCAGCAGGCAGAGGGGACAGTACAATGAGCAGTTCTTC	CASRQRGQYNEQFF
TRBD2	TRBV9	TRBJ2-1	NA	TGTGCCAGCAGCGTCCAGGGAGGGAACAATGAGCAGTTCTTC	CASSVQGGNNEQFF
TRBD2	TRBV4-2	TRBJ2-1	NA	TGTGCCAGCAGCCAAGGACTAGCTCTGGTGGATGAGCAGTTCTTC	CASSQGLALVDEQFF
NA	TRBV6-2/TRBV6-3	TRBJ2-1	NA	TGTGCCAGCAGTTACTGGACTTTTCTGAATGAGCAGTTCTTC	CASSYWTFLNEQFF
TRBD2	TRBV20-1	TRBJ2-7	NA	TGCAGTGCTAGAGACACCGGGACTAGCGGGAGGACCTACGAGCAGTACTTC	CSARDTGTSGRTYEQYF
TRBD1	TRBV13	TRBJ1-4	few	TGTGCCAGCAGCGGATCGACAGGGGGAAATGAAAAACTGTTTTTT	CASSGSTGGNEKLFF